The present TCR beta chain was sequenced within a study of T cells in localized non-small cell lung cancer. Assay used: immunoSEQ multiplex PCR; TCRdb lists only in-frame clones, some missing. Altogether 41,000 or so clones are present, about 85% being singletons, with the ten largest covering roughly 6.9%. V shed 0 bases, J shed 7 bases, and the junction held 3 bases outside the gene matches. Germline CDR1 reads MRHNA; CDR2 reads SNTAGT. This CDR3 region has 14 residues. Sequences were derived from peripheral blood, sampled before any cancer treatment. The receptor's source is a woman aged 18-49 years with stage III lung adenocarcinoma. The chain employs TRBV6-4 and TRBJ1-2, with 9 positions matching TRBD1. CDR3: CASSDSRQGGGYTF. CDR3 nucleotide sequence: TGTGCCAGCAGTGACTCCCGACAGGGGGGTGGCTACACCTTC.